What follows describes a single T cell receptor beta chain. Its antigen remains unidentified. The junction does not match germline at one end; this may be a read error. Other nucleotide sequences from this sample produce the same CDR3. This record belongs to a study of cytomegalovirus exposure and HLA in healthy donors. Study-level points and caveats: At a 0.05 false discovery rate, a later analysis found around 17,000 TCR beta sequences to be associated with HLA alleles. In a later analysis, productive TCRs from donors in an Asian-associated ancestry cluster reportedly carried fewer N-insertions than the cohort mean. Analysis was carried out at a later point, and it linked a missense DCLRE1C variant to TCR beta V- and J-gene trimming.

Researchers ran the PCR with 60 Vbeta and 13 Jbeta primers. TCRdb's table, derived via immunoSEQ multiplex PCR, lists solely in-frame clones and lacks some. The sample lists around 70,000 clones; approximately 75% were seen once. This receptor was obtained from a human donor in good health. Material for sequencing was PBMCs.

This chain's CDR3 is CASSLSPGAGANVLTF. The CDR3 coding sequence is TGCGCCAGCAGCTTAAGTCCAGGGGCTGGGGCCAACGTCCTGACTTTC. This chain uses TRBV7-3 with TRBJ2-6; D perhaps matches TRBD1 (6 bases). The CDR3 sequence is 16 residues long. Germline-derived CDR1 and CDR2 are SGHTA and FQGTGA.